This TCR beta chain was captured by sequencing in a study of T cells in Graves' hyperthyroidism and ophthalmopathy. Between the trimmed V and J ends, which lost 8 bases and 1 base, there was a span of 5 bases. This CDR3 region has 11 residues. The germline V gene encodes CDR1 SNHLY and CDR2 FYNNEI. Pregnant or lactating patients were excluded, as were those with uncontrolled infection or other autoimmune disease. Study observations and caveats: Blood also contained most expanded thyroid clonotypes above 0.001.

In this sample, this clonotype turned up many times. Its cognate antigen is unknown. TCR beta CDR3 regions were amplified from RNA. During a first-round RT-PCR of the TCR CDR3, the HTBI primer set was used. Via MiXCR, TCRdb re-called the multiplex PCR reads, giving one row per CDR3 protein. Of approximately 360,000 distinct CDR3 sequences in the sample, 15% to 17% were seen once. Sequencing was performed on blood. The source is a woman aged 18-30 years with Graves' hyperthyroidism that later progressed to Graves' ophthalmopathy. The chain couples TRBV2 to TRBJ1-2; D call uncertain. The CDR3 reads CASGDNYGYTF. The CDR3 DNA reads as TGTGCCAGCGGAGATAACTATGGCTACACCTTC.